This T cell receptor beta chain was sequenced during a study of tumor-infiltrating lymphocytes in oesophageal squamous cell carcinoma. The CDR3 covers 17 residues. V trimming: 5 bases; J trimming: 3 bases; junction bases outside the gene matches: 11. Germline V gene lookup returns CDR1 SGHNT and CDR2 YENEEA. Each CDR3 protein is one row after TCRdb ran MiXCR on the PCR reads. The repertoire includes roughly 7,000 distinct CDR3 sequences, around 14% of them detected once, and around an eighth sits in the top ten. This clonotype was counted at least ten times. This chain joins TRBV11-3 and TRBJ2-3; 10 nucleotides line up with TRBD2. Source material: blood. The clonotype was recovered from a male donor with esophageal squamous cell carcinoma. This chain's CDR3 is CASSLSAGGRETDTQYF. As DNA, the CDR3 is TGTGCCAGCAGCCTTTCAGCGGGGGGGAGGGAAACAGATACGCAGTATTTT.